This T cell receptor (beta chain) was retrieved from a study of identical twins. There are many counts of this clonotype. Everyone who gave samples was a healthy Caucasian. Template switching created a universal primer site, and the cDNA included unique molecular identifiers. Using its own MiXCR run on the 5' RACE reads, TCRdb lists one record per CDR3 protein. The data contain roughly 770,000 distinct CDR3 sequences, 15% to 20% of them singletons. The CDR3 is made up of 13 amino acids. Trimming removed 8 bases from V and 4 bases from J; junction bases left unmatched: 5. These data also featured in a second study, about T cells expressing NK-cell markers. According to that study: Sorted CD3+CD56-NKG2C+, CD3+CD56+NKG2C- and CD3+CD56+NKG2C+ T cells were the source of the TCR beta repertoires.

The receptor comes from a woman between 18 and 29 years old in good health. The rearrangement uses TRBV12-3 or TRBV12-4 and TRBJ2-1; 7 bases map to TRBD2. Sequencing used PBMCs. CDR3 loop: CASWGGPYNEQFF. The CDR3 DNA is TGTGCCAGCTGGGGGGGTCCTTACAATGAGCAGTTCTTC.